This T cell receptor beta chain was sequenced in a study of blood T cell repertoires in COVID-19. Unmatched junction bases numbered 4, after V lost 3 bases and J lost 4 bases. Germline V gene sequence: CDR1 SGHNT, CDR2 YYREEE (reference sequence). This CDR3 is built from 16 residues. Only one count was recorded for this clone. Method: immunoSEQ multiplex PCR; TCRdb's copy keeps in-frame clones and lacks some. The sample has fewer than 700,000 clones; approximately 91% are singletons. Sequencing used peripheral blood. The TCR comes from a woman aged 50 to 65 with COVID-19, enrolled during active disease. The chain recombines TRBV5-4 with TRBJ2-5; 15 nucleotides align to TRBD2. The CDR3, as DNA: TGTGCCAGCAGCTCCGGGACTAGCGGGGGGCCAGAGACCCAGTACTTC. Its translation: CASSSGTSGGPETQYF.